Listed here are 15 T cell receptor beta chains from one sample, sequenced in a study of cytomegalovirus exposure and HLA in healthy donors. The PCR employed 60 Vbeta primers together with 13 Jbeta primers. Only in-frame clones appear in the TCRdb table, and some are missing; sequencing was by immunoSEQ multiplex PCR. The data show fewer than 200,000 clones, approximately 71% seen once. The specimen sequenced was PBMCs. The receptors were gathered from a girl under 18 in good health and CMV-seronegative.

This chain links TRBV5-1 with TRBJ2-3, with a tentative D call TRBD2 (5 bases). CDR3 length: 15 residues. Trimming left V 4 bases short and J 2 bases short, with 14 bases between. Germline CDR1 and CDR2: SGHRS and YFSETQ. CDR3 loop: CASSPWTRSTDTQYF. The CDR3 DNA is TGCGCCAGCAGCCCCTGGACTCGCTCCACAGATACGCAGTATTTT.

This chain joins TRBV5-1 and TRBJ1-1; possibly TRBD1 for D (6 bases). V lost 2 bases and J 3 bases, leaving 17 bases between the germline ends. Germline V gene lookup returns CDR1 SGHRS and CDR2 YFSETQ. The CDR3 contains 16 residues. CDR3 bases: TGCGCCAGCAGCTTCAGCACAGGGAGGGGAGACACTGAAGCTTTCTTT. This encodes CASSFSTGRGDTEAFF.

The chain uses TRBV7-9 and TRBJ2-5; 13 nucleotides agree with TRBD2. The CDR3 sequence is 15 residues long. CDR1 is SEHNR, CDR2 FQNEAQ, per germline (reference sequence). Trimming cost V 5 bases and J 5 bases; bases outside gene matches: 5. The CDR3 protein is CASSRSGLAGETQYF. Here the CDR3 DNA reads TGTGCCAGCAGCCGATCGGGACTAGCGGGGGAGACCCAGTACTTC. Full variable domain (rest looked up from reference TRBV7-9 and TRBJ2-5): DTGVSQNPRHKITKRGQNVTFRCDPISEHNRLYWYRQTLGQGPEFLTYFQNEAQLEKSRLLSDRFSAERPKGSFSTLEIQRTEQGDSAMYLCASSRSGLAGETQYFGPGTRLLVL.

The chain joins TRBV5-6 to TRBJ2-5; D unresolved. The J call may be mistaken, given a closer DNA end match to TRBJ2-7. The CDR3 contains 15 residues. Germline V gives CDR1 SGHDT, CDR2 YYEEEE. The CDR3: CASSRRRSSSYEQYF. The CDR3 coding sequence is TGTGCCAGCAGCCGACGGAGAAGTTCTAGCTACGAGCAGTACTTC.

About this clone: The sample has other DNA sequences that encode this CDR3 too. CDR3 nucleotides: TGTGCCAGCTCACTATACCAAGAGACCCAGTACTTC. It encodes CASSLYQETQYF. The chain carries TRBV18 and TRBJ2-5, with D uncertain. V lost 4 bases to trimming and J lost 0 bases, with 3 bases between them. CDR1 KGHSH and CDR2 LQKENI come from the germline V gene. This CDR3 has 12 residues.

The chain carries TRBV5-1 and TRBJ1-1; 7 nucleotides line up with TRBD1. The CDR3 contains 13 residues. Germline assignment: CDR1 SGHRS and CDR2 YFSETQ. Germline trimming cut 3 bases from V and 7 bases from J; bases unmatched to any gene: 6. The CDR3 loop is CASSWDRLDEAFF. The CDR3 region has the DNA TGCGCCAGCAGCTGGGACAGACTCGATGAAGCTTTCTTT.

The V gene is TRBV10-1, the J gene TRBJ2-7; tentatively, D is TRBD2 (5 bases). V gave up 4 bases and J gave up 0 bases, with 13 bases separating them. This CDR3 region has 15 residues. The V gene's germline CDR1 is WNHNN and CDR2 SYGVQD (reference sequence). CDR3: CASSGPNRGSYEQYF. CDR3 nucleotides: TGCGCCAGCAGTGGACCTAATCGGGGCTCCTACGAGCAGTACTTC.

This clone has just a few counts. The gene calls are TRBV7-2 and TRBJ1-5, with D possibly TRBD1 on 6 matching bases. This CDR3 spans 14 amino acids. Per germline, CDR1 SGHTA and CDR2 FQGNSA. Between the trimmed V and J ends, which lost 1 base and 4 bases, there was a span of 8 bases. CDR3 amino acids: CASSLGTANQPQHF. The CDR3, as DNA: TGTGCCAGCAGCTTAGGGACAGCAAATCAGCCCCAGCATTTT. Complete variable domain (other parts from reference TRBV7-2 and TRBJ1-5): GAGVSQSPSNKVTEKGKDVELRCDPISGHTALYWYRQSLGQGLEFLIYFQGNSAPDKSGLPSDRFSAERTGGSVSTLTIQRTQQEDSAVYLCASSLGTANQPQHFGDGTRLSIL.

The genes are TRBV10-3 and TRBJ2-3, with 9 positions matching TRBD1. The CDR3 extends over 15 amino acids. Trimming at V came to 4 bases and at J to 3 bases, leaving 5 bases not matched to a gene. Per germline, CDR1 ENHRY and CDR2 SYGVKD. The CDR3 sequence: CAISVTGGWTDTQYF. The CDR3 DNA reads as TGTGCCATCAGTGTAACAGGGGGCTGGACAGATACGCAGTATTTT.

The CDR3, as DNA: TGCGCCAGCAGCCAAGAGGGCGGACTAACCACCTCTGGAAACACCATATATTTT. Translation gives CASSQEGGLTTSGNTIYF. The chain links TRBV4-1 to TRBJ1-3, with unresolved D. CDR1 is MGHRA and CDR2 is YSYEKL in the germline V gene. The CDR3 totals 18 residues. V was trimmed by 0 bases and J by 0 bases, leaving 15 bases between them.

This clone has only a few counts. This chain connects TRBV2 to TRBJ1-4; TRBD1 is a possible D gene (5 bases). Germline V gene lookup returns CDR1 SNHLY and CDR2 FYNNEI. CDR3 length: 14 amino acids. Deletions cut 7 bases from V and 7 bases from J, with 16 bases between. CDR3 DNA: TGTGCCAGCAAGGTAGGGGAAGTAAGTGAAAAACTGTTTTTT. This codes for CASKVGEVSEKLFF.

This clone was seen a handful of times. The V and J genes are TRBV5-4 and TRBJ1-5, with D possibly matching TRBD1 (6 bases). Germline V gene lookup returns CDR1 SGHNT and CDR2 YYREEE (reference sequence). The CDR3 length is 15 residues. V lost 4 bases to trimming and J lost 4 bases, with 15 bases between them. CDR3 coding DNA: TGTGCCAGCAGCGCCTCGGGGGGCGGGAATCAGCCCCAGCATTTT. Amino acids: CASSASGGGNQPQHF.

The genes are TRBV9 and TRBJ1-5, with unresolved D. Germline V CDR1 and CDR2: SGDLS, YYNGEE. The CDR3 loop spans 14 amino acids. V was pared by 2 bases and J by 2 bases, with 8 bases between. CDR3 amino acids: CASSVEGGNQPQHF. The CDR3 bases are TGTGCCAGCAGCGTCGAGGGAGGCAATCAGCCCCAGCATTTT.

V gene TRBV13 combines with J gene TRBJ1-3, with D maybe TRBD1 (5 bases). V was clipped by 0 bases and J by 0 bases, with 6 bases between them. The germline gives CDR1 PRHDT, CDR2 FYEKMQ (reference sequence). CDR3 length: 15 residues. CDR3 region: CASSLGGGSGNTIYF. CDR3 nucleotide sequence: TGTGCCAGCAGCTTAGGCGGGGGCTCTGGAAACACCATATATTTT.

The gene calls are TRBV11-2 and TRBJ2-1; 14 positions match TRBD2. With V trimmed by 3 bases and J by 5 bases, 9 bases remained unmatched. Germline-derived CDR1 and CDR2 are SGHAT and FQNNGV. There are 18 residues in the CDR3. The CDR3 nucleotides are TGTGCCAGCAGCTTTAGACTAGCGGGGGGGCTTATCCACAATGAGCAGTTCTTC. Translating gives CASSFRLAGGLIHNEQFF.